The entry that follows covers one T cell receptor beta chain sequence. The protocol was immunoSEQ multiplex PCR, while the TCRdb copy is restricted to in-frame clones and leaves out a portion. The sample lists roughly 280,000 clones; approximately 80% were seen once. The record originates from a study of blood T cell repertoires in COVID-19. Overall study context: Material from acute and convalescent COVID-19 was sourced from the United States, Italy and Spain. From T cells, B-cell-depleted T cells, or PBMCs came the material, which was cDNA or gDNA.

Germline V gene data show CDR1 as SGHVS and CDR2 as FQNEAQ. Losses at the gene ends were 5 bases for V and 8 bases for J; bases not matched to a gene: 10. The CDR3 length is 14 residues. This receptor was identified in a man aged 55-75 years with acute or convalescent COVID-19. Sequenced input: peripheral blood. The J gene is TRBJ1-2, the V gene TRBV7-8, with 8 bases aligning to TRBD1. The CDR3 DNA is TGTGCCAGCAGCCCGCGCACAGGGGGGGAAGGCTACACCTTC. Residues: CASSPRTGGEGYTF.